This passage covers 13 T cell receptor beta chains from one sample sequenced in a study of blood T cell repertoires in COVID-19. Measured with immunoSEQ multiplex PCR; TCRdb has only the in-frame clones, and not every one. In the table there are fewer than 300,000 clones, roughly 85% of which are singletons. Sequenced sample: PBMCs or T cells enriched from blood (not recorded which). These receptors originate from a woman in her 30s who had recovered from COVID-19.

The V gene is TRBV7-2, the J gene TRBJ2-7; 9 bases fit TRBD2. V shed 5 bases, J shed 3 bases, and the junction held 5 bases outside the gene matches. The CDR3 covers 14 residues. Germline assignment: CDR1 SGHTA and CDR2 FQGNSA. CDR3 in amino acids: CASSPSGRLYEQYF. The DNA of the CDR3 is TGTGCCAGCAGCCCGAGCGGGAGGCTCTACGAGCAGTACTTC.

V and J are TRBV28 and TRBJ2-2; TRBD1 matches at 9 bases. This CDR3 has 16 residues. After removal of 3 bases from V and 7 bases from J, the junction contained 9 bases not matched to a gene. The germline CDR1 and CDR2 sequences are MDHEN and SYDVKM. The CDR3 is CASSFWGQGEDGELFF. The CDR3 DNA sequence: TGTGCCAGCAGTTTTTGGGGACAGGGAGAGGACGGGGAGCTGTTTTTT.

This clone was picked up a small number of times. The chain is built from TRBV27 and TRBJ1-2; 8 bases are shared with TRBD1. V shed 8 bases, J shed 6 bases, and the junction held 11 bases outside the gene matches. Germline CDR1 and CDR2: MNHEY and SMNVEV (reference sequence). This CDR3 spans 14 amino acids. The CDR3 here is CASGPGGYVDGYTF. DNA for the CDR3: TGTGCCAGCGGCCCAGGGGGCTATGTTGATGGCTACACCTTC.

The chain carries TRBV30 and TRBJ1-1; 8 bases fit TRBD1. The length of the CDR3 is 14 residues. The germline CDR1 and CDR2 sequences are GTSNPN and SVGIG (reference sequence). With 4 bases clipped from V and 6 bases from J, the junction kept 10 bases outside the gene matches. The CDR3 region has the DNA TGTGCCTGGAAAACCCGGACAGGGAATTCTGAAGCTTTCTTT. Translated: CAWKTRTGNSEAFF.

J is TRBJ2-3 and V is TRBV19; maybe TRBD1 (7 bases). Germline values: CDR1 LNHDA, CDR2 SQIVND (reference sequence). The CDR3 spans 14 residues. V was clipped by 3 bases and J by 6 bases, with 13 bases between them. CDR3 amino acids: CASSIGGGVDTQYF. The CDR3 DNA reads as TGTGCCAGTAGTATCGGAGGGGGCGTTGATACGCAGTATTTT.

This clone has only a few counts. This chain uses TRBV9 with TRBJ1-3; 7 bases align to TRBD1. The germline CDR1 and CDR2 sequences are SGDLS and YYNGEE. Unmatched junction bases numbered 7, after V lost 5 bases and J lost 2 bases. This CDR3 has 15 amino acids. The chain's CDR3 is CASSWQGGPGNTIYF. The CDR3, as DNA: TGTGCCAGCAGTTGGCAGGGGGGTCCTGGAAACACCATATATTTT.

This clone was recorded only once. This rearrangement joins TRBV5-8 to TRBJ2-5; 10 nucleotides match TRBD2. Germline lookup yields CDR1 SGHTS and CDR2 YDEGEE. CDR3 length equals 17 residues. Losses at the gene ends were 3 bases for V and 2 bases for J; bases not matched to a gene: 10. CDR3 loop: CASSYKRGGRSQETQYF. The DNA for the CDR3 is TGTGCCAGCAGCTACAAGCGGGGGGGCAGGAGTCAAGAGACCCAGTACTTC.

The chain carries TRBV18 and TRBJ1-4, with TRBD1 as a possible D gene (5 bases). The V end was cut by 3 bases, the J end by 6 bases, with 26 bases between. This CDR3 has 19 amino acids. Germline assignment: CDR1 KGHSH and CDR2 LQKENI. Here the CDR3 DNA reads TGTGCCAGCTCACCCAGGGTACTTCATACGCCGGGGGGACATGAAAAACTGTTTTTT. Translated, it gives CASSPRVLHTPGGHEKLFF.

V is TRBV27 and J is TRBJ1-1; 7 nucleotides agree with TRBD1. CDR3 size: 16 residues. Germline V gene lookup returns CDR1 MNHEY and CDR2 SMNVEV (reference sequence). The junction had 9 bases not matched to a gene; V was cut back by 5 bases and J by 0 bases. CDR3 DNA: TGTGCCAGCAGTCCTAGGGACAGTATAATGAACACTGAAGCTTTCTTT. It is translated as CASSPRDSIMNTEAFF.

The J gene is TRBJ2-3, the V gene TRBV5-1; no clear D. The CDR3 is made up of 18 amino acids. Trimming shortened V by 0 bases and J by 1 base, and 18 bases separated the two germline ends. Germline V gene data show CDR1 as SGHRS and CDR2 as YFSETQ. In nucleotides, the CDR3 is TGCGCCAGCAGCTTGGCCGTTTCCCCAGACCTAGGCACAGATACGCAGTATTTT. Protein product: CASSLAVSPDLGTDTQYF.

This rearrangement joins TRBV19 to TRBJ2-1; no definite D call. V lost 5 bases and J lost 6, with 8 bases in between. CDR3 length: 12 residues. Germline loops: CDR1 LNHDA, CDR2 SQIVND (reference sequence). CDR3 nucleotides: TGTGCCAGTAGTTACCTACGCAATGAGCAGTTCTTC. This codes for CASSYLRNEQFF.

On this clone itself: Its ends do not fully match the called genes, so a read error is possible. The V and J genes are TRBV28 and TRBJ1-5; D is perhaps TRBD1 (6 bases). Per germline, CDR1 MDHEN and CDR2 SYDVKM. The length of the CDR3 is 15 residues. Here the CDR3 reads CASSLLGGANQPQHF. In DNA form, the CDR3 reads TGTGCCAGCAGCTTATTAGGGGGAGCCAATCAGCCCCAGCATTTT.

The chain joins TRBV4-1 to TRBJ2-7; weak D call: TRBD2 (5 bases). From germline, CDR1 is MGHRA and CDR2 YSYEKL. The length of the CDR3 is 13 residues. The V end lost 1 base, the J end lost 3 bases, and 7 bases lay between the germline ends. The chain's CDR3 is CASSQGGYYEQYF. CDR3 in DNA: TGCGCCAGCAGCCAAGGAGGGTACTACGAGCAGTACTTC.